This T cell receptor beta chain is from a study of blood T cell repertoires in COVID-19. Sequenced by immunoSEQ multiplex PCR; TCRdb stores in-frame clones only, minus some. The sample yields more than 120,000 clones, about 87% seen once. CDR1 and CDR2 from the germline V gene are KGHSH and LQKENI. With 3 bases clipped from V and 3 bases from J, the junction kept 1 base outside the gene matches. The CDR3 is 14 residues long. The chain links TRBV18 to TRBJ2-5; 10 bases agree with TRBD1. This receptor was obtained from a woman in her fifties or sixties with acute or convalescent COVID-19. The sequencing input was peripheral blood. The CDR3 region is CASSPGTGEETQYF. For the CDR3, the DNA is TGTGCCAGCTCACCCGGGACAGGGGAAGAGACCCAGTACTTC.